The 28 T cell receptor beta chains below all came from one sample that was sequenced in a study of OX40 agonist ivuxolimab in advanced cancers. Clones were read by immunoSEQ multiplex PCR, and TCRdb kept only the in-frame ones, dropping some. The table has about 76,000 clones, 85% seen once. Sample: CD4+ or CD8+ T cells sorted from blood, taken in a trial of the OX40 agonist ivuxolimab. The receptor set was obtained from an adult with an advanced solid tumor such as melanoma, head and neck, liver or kidney cancer.

The chain recombines TRBV5-1 with TRBJ1-3; tentative D call: TRBD1 (5 bases). Germline CDR1 is SGHRS and CDR2 is YFSETQ. With 3 bases removed from V and 2 bases from J, the gap between germline ends came to 12 bases. The CDR3 is made up of 15 amino acids. CDR3 nucleotides: TGCGCCAGCAGCTCGACGACAGAAACTGGAAACACCATATATTTT. Its protein product is CASSSTTETGNTIYF.

This chain connects TRBV18 to TRBJ2-4, with TRBD1 matching over 7 bases. Germline V lookup: CDR1 KGHSH, CDR2 LQKENI. The CDR3 contains 16 residues. V shed 6 bases, J shed 2 bases, and the junction held 10 bases outside the gene matches. The CDR3 DNA reads as TGTGCCAGCTCCCAAAGGACAGGTGAAACCAAAAACATTCAGTACTTC. It encodes CASSQRTGETKNIQYF.

As to this clone: One end of the junction fails to match germline, which may point to a read error. The chain is built from TRBV2 and TRBJ2-7; TRBD1 might be the D (5 bases). CDR1 and CDR2 from the germline V gene are SNHLY and FYNNEI. This CDR3 is 12 amino acids long. CDR3 in DNA: TGTGCCAGCACTGAAAGGGGTGGCGAGCAGTACTTC. Translation: CASTERGGEQYF.

The chain joins TRBV19 to TRBJ1-1; no reliable D call. The germline gives CDR1 LNHDA, CDR2 SQIVND (reference sequence). CDR3 length: 13 amino acids. V dropped 7 bases and J dropped 0 bases, with 9 bases sitting between them. CDR3 protein: CASKKVMNTEAFF. CDR3 coding DNA: TGTGCCAGTAAGAAGGTCATGAACACTGAAGCTTTCTTT.

This clone was seen more than once but under ten times. V gene TRBV2 combines with J gene TRBJ1-1; 10 bases fit TRBD1. V lost 4 bases to trimming and J lost 6 bases; unmatched junction nucleotides: 2. The CDR3 extends over 13 amino acids. Germline V CDR1 and CDR2: SNHLY, FYNNEI. For the CDR3, the DNA is TGTGCCAGCAGTGTAGGACAGGGGGCTGAAGCTTTCTTT. Its protein product is CASSVGQGAEAFF.

The chain has TRBV5-6 and TRBJ2-3; the D call may be TRBD1 or TRBD2 (5 bases each). V lost 0 bases, J lost 2 bases, and 10 bases lay in between. The germline V gene has CDR1 SGHDT and CDR2 YYEEEE. The CDR3 runs 15 residues. For the CDR3, the DNA is TGTGCCAGCAGCTTGGGGGGACCCCACACAGATACGCAGTATTTT. This sequence encodes CASSLGGPHTDTQYF.

This chain connects TRBV7-2 to TRBJ2-3; no clear D gene. Trimming stripped 5 bases from V and 2 bases from J, with 8 bases between. This CDR3 has 13 residues. In germline, CDR1 is SGHTA, CDR2 FQGNSA. CDR3 in amino acids: CASSALFTDTQYF. DNA of the CDR3: TGTGCCAGCAGCGCCTTGTTCACAGATACGCAGTATTTT.

The V and J genes are TRBV6-6 and TRBJ2-7, with 7 bases lining up with TRBD1. Germline V CDR1 and CDR2: MNHNY, SVGAGI (reference sequence). Trimming took 2 bases from V and 0 from J; bases not matched to a gene: 4. This CDR3 comprises 15 residues. This CDR3 is CASSYATGNSYEQYF. The CDR3 DNA is TGTGCCAGCAGTTACGCGACAGGGAACTCCTACGAGCAGTACTTC.

The V gene is TRBV30, the J gene TRBJ2-7, with D perhaps matching TRBD2 (6 bases). The CDR3 runs 15 residues. Germline CDR1 reads GTSNPN; CDR2 reads SVGIG (reference sequence). V was cut by 4 bases and J by 5 bases, with 21 bases left in between. CDR3 in DNA: TGTGCCTGGACTCAACGGGTTAACTGGGGGGACGAGCAGTACTTC. Translated: CAWTQRVNWGDEQYF.

The chain carries TRBV7-2 and TRBJ2-4; 8 bases align to TRBD2. Germline V gene lookup returns CDR1 SGHTA and CDR2 FQGNSA. The CDR3 contains 15 residues. Trimming removed 6 bases from V and 6 bases from J; junction bases left unmatched: 10. CDR3 sequence (DNA): TGTGCCAGCAGTCCCGGCGGGGGGCGCGGAAACATTCAGTACTTC. Translating gives CASSPGGGRGNIQYF. Complete variable domain (other parts from reference TRBV7-2 and TRBJ2-4): GAGVSQSPSNKVTEKGKDVELRCDPISGHTALYWYRQSLGQGLEFLIYFQGNSAPDKSGLPSDRFSAERTGGSVSTLTIQRTQQEDSAVYLCASSPGGGRGNIQYFGAGTRLSVL.

The V call is TRBV2, the J call TRBJ1-6; the D is unclear. The CDR3 is made up of 12 amino acids. Looked up from germline, CDR1 is SNHLY and CDR2 is FYNNEI. V gave up 7 bases and J gave up 9 bases, with 10 bases separating them. CDR3 DNA: TGTGCCAGCAAAGAGGCCGTTTCACCCCTCCACTTT. Amino acids: CASKEAVSPLHF.

The rearrangement joins TRBV7-9 to TRBJ1-3; no reliable D call. The CDR3 runs to 18 residues. Per germline, CDR1 SEHNR and CDR2 FQNEAQ (reference sequence). V lost 1 base and J 0 bases, leaving 16 bases between the germline ends. CDR3 in DNA: TGTGCCAGCAGCTTAGGGCTTACCAGGTCCCACTCTGGAAACACCATATATTTT. This codes for CASSLGLTRSHSGNTIYF.

This clone was counted between two and nine times. J is TRBJ2-2 and V is TRBV7-2, with 7 bases fitting TRBD1. Germline V lookup: CDR1 SGHTA, CDR2 FQGNSA. With 5 bases clipped from V and 5 bases from J, the junction kept 5 bases outside the gene matches. This CDR3 comprises 14 residues. The chain's CDR3 is CASSVGTATGELFF. CDR3 nucleotides: TGTGCCAGCAGCGTTGGGACAGCAACCGGGGAGCTGTTTTTT.

In DNA, the CDR3 is TGTGCCAGCAGTGCTAGCGGGCCTCGGCTGTACTTC. It yields the protein CASSASGPRLYF. This chain joins TRBV6-5 and TRBJ2-5; 8 nucleotides line up with TRBD2. The germline CDR1 and CDR2 sequences are MNHEY and SVGAGI. The CDR3 has 12 residues. V was pared by 5 bases and J by 13 bases, with 9 bases of the junction left unmatched.

V and J are TRBV6-6 and TRBJ1-1; tentatively, D is TRBD1 (6 bases). CDR3 length: 14 residues. Germline V gives CDR1 MNHNY, CDR2 SVGAGI (reference sequence). Trimming took 8 bases from V and 4 from J, leaving 17 bases between them. CDR3 residues: CASRGQGRGTEAFF. The CDR3, as DNA: TGTGCCAGCCGAGGCCAGGGGAGGGGCACTGAAGCTTTCTTT.

V is TRBV11-2 and J is TRBJ2-1, with 8 bases that match TRBD1. The V gene's germline CDR1 is SGHAT and CDR2 FQNNGV. There are 15 residues in the CDR3. With 1 base clipped from V and 9 bases from J, the junction kept 8 bases outside the gene matches. The CDR3 DNA reads as TGTGCCAGCAGCTTAGTACAGGGGGTTAGGGGTGAGCAGTTCTTC. Translated, it gives CASSLVQGVRGEQFF.

This clone was picked up one time. The J gene is TRBJ1-1, the V gene TRBV9, with D unresolved. The V end lost 0 bases, the J end lost 3 bases, and 6 bases lay between the germline ends. The CDR3 is 13 amino acids. Germline CDR1 is SGDLS and CDR2 is YYNGEE. The CDR3 sequence: CASSVGRDTEAFF. As DNA, the CDR3 is TGTGCCAGCAGCGTAGGAAGGGACACTGAAGCTTTCTTT. Filled out from reference TRBV9 and TRBJ1-1, the complete variable domain reads DSGVTQTPKHLITATGQRVTLRCSPRSGDLSVYWYQQSLDQGLQFLIQYYNGEERAKGNILERFSAQQFPDLHSELNLSSLELGDSALYFCASSVGRDTEAFFGQGTRLTVV.

This sequence joins TRBV12-5 and TRBJ2-2, with TRBD2 as a possible D gene (6 bases). Germline loops: CDR1 LGHNT, CDR2 FRNRAP. The V gene lost 3 bases and the J gene lost 4 bases, with 9 bases spanning the gap. The CDR3 loop spans 14 amino acids. CDR3 coding DNA: TGTGCTAGTGGTTTCCAGGGACTCACCGGGGAGCTGTTTTTT. Protein: CASGFQGLTGELFF.

The chain combines TRBV7-2 with TRBJ2-5, with D maybe TRBD2 (6 bases). Deletions cut 1 base from V and 5 bases from J, with 11 bases between. CDR1 is SGHTA, CDR2 FQGNSA, per germline. This CDR3 has 14 residues. CDR3 amino acids: CASSLDRTKETQYF. The CDR3 coding sequence is TGTGCCAGCAGCTTAGATCGGACTAAGGAGACCCAGTACTTC.

The rearrangement links TRBV2 to TRBJ1-2; D is ambiguous. The CDR3 has 14 residues. In germline, CDR1 is SNHLY, CDR2 FYNNEI. V lost 10 bases and J 7 bases, leaving 22 bases between the germline ends. The CDR3 DNA reads as TGTGCCAATACCCAGGACCGGTCGGTCGGTGGCTACACCTTC. The encoded protein is CANTQDRSVGGYTF.

The chain recombines TRBV5-1 with TRBJ1-3; D gene uncertain. CDR1 is SGHRS, CDR2 YFSETQ, per germline. Trimming cost V 0 bases and J 4 bases, with 5 bases left between them. This CDR3 is built from 13 residues. In DNA, the CDR3 is TGCGCCAGCAGCTTGGGTGGCGGAAACACCATATATTTT. Residues: CASSLGGGNTIYF.

The V call is TRBV6-5, the J call TRBJ1-4, with TRBD1 as a possible D gene (6 bases). The CDR3 is made up of 14 amino acids. Germline assignment: CDR1 MNHEY and CDR2 SVGAGI. Trimming stripped 0 bases from V and 8 bases from J, with 10 bases between. CDR3 in DNA: TGTGCCAGCAGTTACTCGAGGGGGAGGGAAAAACTGTTTTTT. Its protein product is CASSYSRGREKLFF.

The rearrangement uses TRBV6-6 and TRBJ2-5; 9 bases fit TRBD2. The CDR3 covers 13 residues. With V trimmed by 6 bases and J by 1 base, 0 bases remained unmatched. Germline V gene lookup returns CDR1 MNHNY and CDR2 SVGAGI (reference sequence). The DNA of the CDR3 is TGTGCCAGCAGGGGACTAGCCCAAGAGACCCAGTACTTC. Its translation: CASRGLAQETQYF.

V gene TRBV6-1 combines with J gene TRBJ1-4; unclear D gene. This CDR3 is built from 13 residues. V lost 6 bases and J 8 bases, leaving 13 bases between the germline ends. Germline-derived CDR1 and CDR2 are MNHNS and SASEGT. The CDR3 spells CASSIPQGEKLFF. CDR3 sequence (DNA): TGTGCCAGCAGCATACCCCAAGGCGAAAAACTGTTTTTT.

V and J are TRBV7-9 and TRBJ1-5; D not certain. CDR1 and CDR2 (germline): SEHNR, FQNEAQ (reference sequence). V lost 1 base to trimming and J lost 0 bases, with 7 bases between them. This CDR3 region has 15 residues. The CDR3 DNA reads as TGTGCCAGCAGCTTAGGCGGCTTTAGCAATCAGCCCCAGCATTTT. Its protein is CASSLGGFSNQPQHF.

The V gene is TRBV6-1, the J gene TRBJ1-4, with D perhaps TRBD1 (5 bases). The CDR3 spans 14 residues. Germline lookup yields CDR1 MNHNS and CDR2 SASEGT. V was shortened by 7 bases and J by 8 bases, with 17 bases between the two germline ends. The CDR3 is CASNTGALGEKLFF. DNA of the CDR3: TGTGCCAGCAACACCGGGGCCCTGGGGGAAAAACTGTTTTTT.

The V gene is TRBV7-9, the J gene TRBJ1-1; D uncertain. The length of the CDR3 is 13 residues. The germline gives CDR1 SEHNR, CDR2 FQNEAQ (reference sequence). V lost 1 base and J 4 bases, leaving 7 bases between the germline ends. CDR3 bases: TGTGCCAGCAGCTTAGACTTGGGCACTGAAGCTTTCTTT. The encoded protein is CASSLDLGTEAFF.

V gene TRBV7-9 combines with J gene TRBJ2-7; D gene uncertain. This CDR3 is built from 11 residues. Trimming stripped 5 bases from V and 7 bases from J, with 9 bases between. The germline gives CDR1 SEHNR, CDR2 FQNEAQ (reference sequence). Written as DNA, the CDR3 is TGTGCCAGCAGCCTACTCGAGGAGCAGTACTTC. It translates to CASSLLEEQYF.